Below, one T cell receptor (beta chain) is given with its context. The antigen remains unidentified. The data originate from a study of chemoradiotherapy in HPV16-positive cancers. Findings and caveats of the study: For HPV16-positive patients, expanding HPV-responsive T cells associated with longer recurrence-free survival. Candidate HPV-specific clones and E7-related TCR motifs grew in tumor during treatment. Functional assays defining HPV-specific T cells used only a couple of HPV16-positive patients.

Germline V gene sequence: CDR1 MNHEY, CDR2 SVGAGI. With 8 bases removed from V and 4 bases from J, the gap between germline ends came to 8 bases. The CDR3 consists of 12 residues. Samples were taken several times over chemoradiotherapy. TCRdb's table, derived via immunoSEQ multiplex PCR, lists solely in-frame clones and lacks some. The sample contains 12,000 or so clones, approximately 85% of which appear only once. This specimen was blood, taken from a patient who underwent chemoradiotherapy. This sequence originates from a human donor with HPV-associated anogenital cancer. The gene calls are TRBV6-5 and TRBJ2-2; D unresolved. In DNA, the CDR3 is TGTGCCAGCGAGGACGTCACCGGGGAGCTGTTTTTT. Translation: CASEDVTGELFF.